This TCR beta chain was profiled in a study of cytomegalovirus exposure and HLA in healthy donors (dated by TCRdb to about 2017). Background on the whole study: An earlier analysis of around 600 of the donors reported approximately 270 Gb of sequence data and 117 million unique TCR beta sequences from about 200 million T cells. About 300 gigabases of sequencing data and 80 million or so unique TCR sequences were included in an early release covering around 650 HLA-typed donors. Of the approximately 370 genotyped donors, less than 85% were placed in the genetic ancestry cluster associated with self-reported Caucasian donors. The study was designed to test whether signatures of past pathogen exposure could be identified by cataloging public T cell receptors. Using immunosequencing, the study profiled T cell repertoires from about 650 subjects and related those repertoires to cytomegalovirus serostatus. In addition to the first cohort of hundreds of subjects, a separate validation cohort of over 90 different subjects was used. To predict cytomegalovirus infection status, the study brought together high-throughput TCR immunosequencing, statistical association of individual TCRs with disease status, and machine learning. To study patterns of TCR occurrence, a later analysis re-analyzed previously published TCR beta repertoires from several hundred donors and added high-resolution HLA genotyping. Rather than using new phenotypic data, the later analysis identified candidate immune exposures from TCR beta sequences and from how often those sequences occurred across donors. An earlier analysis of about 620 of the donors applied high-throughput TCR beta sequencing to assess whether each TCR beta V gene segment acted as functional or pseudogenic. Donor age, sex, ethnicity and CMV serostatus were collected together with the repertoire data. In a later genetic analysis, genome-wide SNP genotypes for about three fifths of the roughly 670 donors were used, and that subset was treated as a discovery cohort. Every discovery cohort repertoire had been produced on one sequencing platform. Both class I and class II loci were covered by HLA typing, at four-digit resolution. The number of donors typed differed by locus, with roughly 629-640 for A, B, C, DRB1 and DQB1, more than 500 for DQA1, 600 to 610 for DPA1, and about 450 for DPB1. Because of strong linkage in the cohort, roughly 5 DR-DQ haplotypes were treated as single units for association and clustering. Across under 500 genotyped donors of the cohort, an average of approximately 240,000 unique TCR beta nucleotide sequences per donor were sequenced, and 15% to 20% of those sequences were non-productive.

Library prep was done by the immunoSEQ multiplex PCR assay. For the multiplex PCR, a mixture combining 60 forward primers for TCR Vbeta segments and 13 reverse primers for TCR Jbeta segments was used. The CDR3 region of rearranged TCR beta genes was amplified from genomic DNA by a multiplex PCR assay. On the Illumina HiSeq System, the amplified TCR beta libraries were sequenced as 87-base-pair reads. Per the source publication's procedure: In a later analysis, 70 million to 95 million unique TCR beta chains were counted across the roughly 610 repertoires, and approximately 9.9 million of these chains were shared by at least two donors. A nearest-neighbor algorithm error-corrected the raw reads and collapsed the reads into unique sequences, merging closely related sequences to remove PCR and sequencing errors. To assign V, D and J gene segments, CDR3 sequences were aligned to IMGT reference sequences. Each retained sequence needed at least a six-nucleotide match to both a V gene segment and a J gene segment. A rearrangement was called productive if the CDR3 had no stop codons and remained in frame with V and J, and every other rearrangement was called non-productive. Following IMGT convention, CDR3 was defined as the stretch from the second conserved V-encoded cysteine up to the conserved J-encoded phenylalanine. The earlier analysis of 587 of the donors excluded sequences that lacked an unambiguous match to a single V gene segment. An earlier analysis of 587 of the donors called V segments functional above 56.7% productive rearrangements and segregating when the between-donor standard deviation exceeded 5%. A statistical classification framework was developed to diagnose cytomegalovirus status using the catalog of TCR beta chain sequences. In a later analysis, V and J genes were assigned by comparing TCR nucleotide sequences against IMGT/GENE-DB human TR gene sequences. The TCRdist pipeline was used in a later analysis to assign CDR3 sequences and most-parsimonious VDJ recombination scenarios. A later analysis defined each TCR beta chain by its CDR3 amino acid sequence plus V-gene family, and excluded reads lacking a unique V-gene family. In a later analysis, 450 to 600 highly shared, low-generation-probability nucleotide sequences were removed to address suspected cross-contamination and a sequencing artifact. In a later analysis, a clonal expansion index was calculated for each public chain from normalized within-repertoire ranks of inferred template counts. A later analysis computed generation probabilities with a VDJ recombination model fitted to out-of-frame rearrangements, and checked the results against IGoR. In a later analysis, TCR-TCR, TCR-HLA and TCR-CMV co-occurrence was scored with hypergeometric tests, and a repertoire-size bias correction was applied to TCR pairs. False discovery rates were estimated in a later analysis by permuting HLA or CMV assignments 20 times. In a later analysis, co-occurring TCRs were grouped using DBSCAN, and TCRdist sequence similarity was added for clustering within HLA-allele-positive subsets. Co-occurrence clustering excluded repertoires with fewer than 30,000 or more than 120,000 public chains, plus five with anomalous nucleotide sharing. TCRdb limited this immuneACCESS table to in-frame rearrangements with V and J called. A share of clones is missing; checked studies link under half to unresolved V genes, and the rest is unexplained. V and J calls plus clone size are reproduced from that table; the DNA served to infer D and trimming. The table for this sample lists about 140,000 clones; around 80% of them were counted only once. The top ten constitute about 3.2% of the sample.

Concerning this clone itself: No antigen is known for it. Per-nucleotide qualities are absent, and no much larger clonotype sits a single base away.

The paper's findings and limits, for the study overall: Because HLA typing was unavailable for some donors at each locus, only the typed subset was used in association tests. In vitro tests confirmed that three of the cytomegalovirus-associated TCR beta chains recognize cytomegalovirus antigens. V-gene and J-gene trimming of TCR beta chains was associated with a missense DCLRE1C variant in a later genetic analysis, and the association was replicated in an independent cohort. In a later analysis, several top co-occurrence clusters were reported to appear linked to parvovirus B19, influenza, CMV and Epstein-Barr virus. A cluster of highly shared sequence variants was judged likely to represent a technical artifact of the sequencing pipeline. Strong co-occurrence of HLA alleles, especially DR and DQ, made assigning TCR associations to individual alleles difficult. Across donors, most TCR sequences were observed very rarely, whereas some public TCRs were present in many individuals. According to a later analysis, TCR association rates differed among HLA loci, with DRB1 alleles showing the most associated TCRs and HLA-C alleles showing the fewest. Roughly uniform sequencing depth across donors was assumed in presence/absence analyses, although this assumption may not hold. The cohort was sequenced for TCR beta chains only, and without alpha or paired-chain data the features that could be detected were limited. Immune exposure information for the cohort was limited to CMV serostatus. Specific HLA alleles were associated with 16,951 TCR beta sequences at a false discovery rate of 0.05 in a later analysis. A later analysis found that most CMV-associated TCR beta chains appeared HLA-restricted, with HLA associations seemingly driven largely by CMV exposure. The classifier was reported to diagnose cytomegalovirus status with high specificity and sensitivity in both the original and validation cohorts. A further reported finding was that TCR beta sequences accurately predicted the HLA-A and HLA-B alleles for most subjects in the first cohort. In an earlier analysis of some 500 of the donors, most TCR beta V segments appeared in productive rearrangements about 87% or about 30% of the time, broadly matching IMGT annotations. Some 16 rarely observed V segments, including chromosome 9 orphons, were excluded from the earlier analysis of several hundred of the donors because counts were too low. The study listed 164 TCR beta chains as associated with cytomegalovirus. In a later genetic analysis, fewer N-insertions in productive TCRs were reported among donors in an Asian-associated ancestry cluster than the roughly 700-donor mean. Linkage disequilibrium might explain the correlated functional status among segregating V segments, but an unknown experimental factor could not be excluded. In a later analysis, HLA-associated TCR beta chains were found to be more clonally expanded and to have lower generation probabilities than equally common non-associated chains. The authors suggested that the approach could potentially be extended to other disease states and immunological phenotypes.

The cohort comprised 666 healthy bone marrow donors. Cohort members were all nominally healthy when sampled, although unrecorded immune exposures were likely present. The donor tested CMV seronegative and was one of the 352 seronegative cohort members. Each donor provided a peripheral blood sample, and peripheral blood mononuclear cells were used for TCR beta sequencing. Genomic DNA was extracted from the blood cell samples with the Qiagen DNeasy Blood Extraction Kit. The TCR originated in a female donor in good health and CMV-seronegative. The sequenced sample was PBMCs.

DNA sequence: TGTGCCAGCAGTCAGGGAGGGCCAATCGATACGCAGTATTTT. Its coded protein is CASSQGGPIDTQYF. This chain joins TRBV27 to TRBJ2-3, and 7 junction bases match TRBD2. Compared with germline, V lacks 5 bases and J lacks 6 bases; bases without a gene match: 8. Inclusive of the bounding cysteine and phenylalanine, the CDR3 is 14 residues long. Just the 42-base CDR3 DNA is kept, in frame starting at base 1. The germline V gene (reference sequence) sets CDR1 to MNHEY and CDR2 to SMNVEV.